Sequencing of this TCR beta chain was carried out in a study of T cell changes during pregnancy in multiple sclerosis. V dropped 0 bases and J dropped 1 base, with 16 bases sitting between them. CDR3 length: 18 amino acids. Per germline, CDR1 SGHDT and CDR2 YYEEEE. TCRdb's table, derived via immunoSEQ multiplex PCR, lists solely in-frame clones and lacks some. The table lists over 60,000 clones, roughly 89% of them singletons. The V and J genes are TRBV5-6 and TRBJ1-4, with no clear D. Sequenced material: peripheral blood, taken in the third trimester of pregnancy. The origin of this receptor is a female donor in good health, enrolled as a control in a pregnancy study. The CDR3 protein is CASSLDRDSIGTNEKLFF. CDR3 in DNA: TGTGCCAGCAGCTTGGACCGCGACTCAATCGGAACTAATGAAAAACTGTTTTTT.